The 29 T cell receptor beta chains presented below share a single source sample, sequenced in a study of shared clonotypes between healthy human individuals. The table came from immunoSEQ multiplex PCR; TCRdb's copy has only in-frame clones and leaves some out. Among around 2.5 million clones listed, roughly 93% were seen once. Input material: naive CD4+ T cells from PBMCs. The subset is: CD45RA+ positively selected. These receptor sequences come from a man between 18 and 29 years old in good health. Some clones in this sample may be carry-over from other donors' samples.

CDR3 sequence: CASSSPYNEQFF. Here the CDR3 DNA reads TGTGCCAGCAGCTCCCCGTACAATGAGCAGTTCTTC. V is TRBV7-8 and J is TRBJ2-1; D gene uncertain. V gave up 4 bases and J gave up 4 bases, with 5 bases separating them. Germline V gives CDR1 SGHVS, CDR2 FQNEAQ. This CDR3 has 12 residues.

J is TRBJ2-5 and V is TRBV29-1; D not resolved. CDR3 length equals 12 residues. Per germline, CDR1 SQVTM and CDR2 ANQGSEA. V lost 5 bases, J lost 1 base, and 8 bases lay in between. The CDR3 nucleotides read TGCAGCGTTATATCCGCCCAAGAGACCCAGTACTTC. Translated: CSVISAQETQYF.

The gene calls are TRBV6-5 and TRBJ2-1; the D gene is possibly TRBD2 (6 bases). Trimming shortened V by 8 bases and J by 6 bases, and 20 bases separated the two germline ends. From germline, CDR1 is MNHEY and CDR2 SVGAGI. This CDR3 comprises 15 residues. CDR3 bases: TGTGCCAGCGGGACGACGGGACTCCTGGGCAATGAGCAGTTCTTC. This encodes CASGTTGLLGNEQFF.

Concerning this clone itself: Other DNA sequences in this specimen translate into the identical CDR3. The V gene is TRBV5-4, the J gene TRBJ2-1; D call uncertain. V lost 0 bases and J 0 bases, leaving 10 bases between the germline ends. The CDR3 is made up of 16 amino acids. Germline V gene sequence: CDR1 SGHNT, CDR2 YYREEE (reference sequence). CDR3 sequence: CASSLGGASSYNEQFF. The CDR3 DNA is TGTGCCAGCAGCTTGGGCGGCGCCAGCTCCTACAATGAGCAGTTCTTC.

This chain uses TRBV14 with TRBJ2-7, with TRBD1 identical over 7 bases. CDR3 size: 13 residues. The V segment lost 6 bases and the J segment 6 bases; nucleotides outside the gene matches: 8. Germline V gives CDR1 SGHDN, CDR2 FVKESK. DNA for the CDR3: TGTGCCAGCAGTCGACAGGGTTCGACCGAGCAGTACTTC. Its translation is CASSRQGSTEQYF.

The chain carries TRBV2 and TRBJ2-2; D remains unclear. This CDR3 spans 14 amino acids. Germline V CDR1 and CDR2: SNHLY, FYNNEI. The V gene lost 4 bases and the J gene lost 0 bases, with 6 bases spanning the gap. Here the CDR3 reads CASSVSTNTGELFF. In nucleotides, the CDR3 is TGTGCCAGCAGTGTCTCTACGAACACCGGGGAGCTGTTTTTT. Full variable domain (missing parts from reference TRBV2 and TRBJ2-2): EPEVTQTPSHQVTQMGQEVILRCVPISNHLYFYWYRQILGQKVEFLVSFYNNEISEKSEIFDDQFSVERPDGSNFTLKIRSTKLEDSAMYFCASSVSTNTGELFFGEGSRLTVL.

CDR3: CASSFGGPNTEAFF. In nucleotides, the CDR3 is TGTGCCAGCAGCTTCGGCGGTCCGAACACTGAAGCTTTCTTT. This sequence joins TRBV7-9 and TRBJ1-1; D unclear. The germline V gene has CDR1 SEHNR and CDR2 FQNEAQ (reference sequence). V shed 3 bases and J shed 1 base, with 9 bases lying between them. The CDR3 loop spans 14 amino acids.

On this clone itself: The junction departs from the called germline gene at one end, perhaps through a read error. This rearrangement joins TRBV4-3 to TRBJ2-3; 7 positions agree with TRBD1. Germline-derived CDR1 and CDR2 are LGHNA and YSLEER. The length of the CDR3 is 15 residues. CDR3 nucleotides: TGCGCCAGCAGTCAAGGGGGCACAAGGACGGATACGCAGTATTTT. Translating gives CASSQGGTRTDTQYF.

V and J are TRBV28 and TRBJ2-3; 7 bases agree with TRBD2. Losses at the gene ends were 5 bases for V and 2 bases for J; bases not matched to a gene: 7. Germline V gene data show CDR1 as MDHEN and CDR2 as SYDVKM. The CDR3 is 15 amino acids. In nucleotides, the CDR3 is TGTGCCAGCAGTCGGAGCGGGACCCTCACAGATACGCAGTATTTT. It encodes CASSRSGTLTDTQYF.

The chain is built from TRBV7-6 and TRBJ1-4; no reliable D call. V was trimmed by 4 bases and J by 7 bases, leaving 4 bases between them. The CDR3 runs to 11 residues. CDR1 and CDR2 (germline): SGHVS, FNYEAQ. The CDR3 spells CASSYGEKLFF. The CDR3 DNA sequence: TGTGCCAGCAGCTATGGTGAAAAACTGTTTTTT.

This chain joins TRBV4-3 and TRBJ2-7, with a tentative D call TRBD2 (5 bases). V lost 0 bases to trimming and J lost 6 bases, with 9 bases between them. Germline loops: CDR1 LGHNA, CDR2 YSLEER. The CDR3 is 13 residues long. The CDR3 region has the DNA TGCGCCAGCAGCCAAGATGAGGGAAGCGAGCAGTACTTC. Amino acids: CASSQDEGSEQYF.

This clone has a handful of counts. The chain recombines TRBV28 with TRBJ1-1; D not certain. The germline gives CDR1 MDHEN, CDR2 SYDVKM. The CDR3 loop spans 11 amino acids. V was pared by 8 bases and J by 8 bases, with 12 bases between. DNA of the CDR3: TGTGCCAGCGTTCATAGATTCGAAGCTTTCTTT. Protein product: CASVHRFEAFF.

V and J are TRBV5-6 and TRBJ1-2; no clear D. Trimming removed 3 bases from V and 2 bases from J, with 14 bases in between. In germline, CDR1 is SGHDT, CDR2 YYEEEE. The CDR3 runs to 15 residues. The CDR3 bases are TGTGCCAGCAGCTGGATAGGACGGACCAACTATGGCTACACCTTC. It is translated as CASSWIGRTNYGYTF. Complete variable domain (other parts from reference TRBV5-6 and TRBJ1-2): DAGVTQSPTHLIKTRGQQVTLRCSPKSGHDTVSWYQQALGQGPQFIFQYYEEEERQRGNFPDRFSGHQFPNYSSELNVNALLLGDSALYLCASSWIGRTNYGYTFGSGTRLTVV.

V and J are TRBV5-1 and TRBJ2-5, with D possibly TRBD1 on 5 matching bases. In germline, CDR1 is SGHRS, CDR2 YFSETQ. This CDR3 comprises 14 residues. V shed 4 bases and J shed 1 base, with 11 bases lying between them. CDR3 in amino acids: CASSTTVFQETQYF. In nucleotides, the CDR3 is TGCGCCAGCAGCACGACAGTTTTCCAAGAGACCCAGTACTTC.

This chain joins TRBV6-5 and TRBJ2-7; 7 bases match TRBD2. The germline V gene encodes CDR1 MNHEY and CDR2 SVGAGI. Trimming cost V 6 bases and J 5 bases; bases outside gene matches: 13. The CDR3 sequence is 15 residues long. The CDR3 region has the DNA TGTGCCAGCAGCTCAGACGGCGGGAGAATCAACGAGCAGTACTTC. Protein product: CASSSDGGRINEQYF.

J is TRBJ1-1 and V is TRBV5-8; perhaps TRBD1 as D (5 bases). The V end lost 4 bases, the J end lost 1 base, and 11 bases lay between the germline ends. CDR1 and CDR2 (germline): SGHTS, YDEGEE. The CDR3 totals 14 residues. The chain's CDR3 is CASSPRQRNTEAFF. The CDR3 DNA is TGTGCCAGCAGCCCCCGACAGAGGAACACTGAAGCTTTCTTT.

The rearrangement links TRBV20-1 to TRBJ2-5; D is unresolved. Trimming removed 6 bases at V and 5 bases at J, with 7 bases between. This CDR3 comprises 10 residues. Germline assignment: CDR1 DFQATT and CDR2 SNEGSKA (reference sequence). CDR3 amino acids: CSAEAETQYF. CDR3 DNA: TGCAGTGCAGAGGCGGAGACCCAGTACTTC.

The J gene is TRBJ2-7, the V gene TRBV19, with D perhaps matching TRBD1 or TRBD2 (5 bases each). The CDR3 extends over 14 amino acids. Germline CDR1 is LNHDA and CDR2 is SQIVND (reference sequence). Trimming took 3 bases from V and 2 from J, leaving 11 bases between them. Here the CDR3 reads CASSILAGPYEQYF. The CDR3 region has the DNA TGTGCCAGTAGTATTCTAGCAGGGCCCTACGAGCAGTACTTC.

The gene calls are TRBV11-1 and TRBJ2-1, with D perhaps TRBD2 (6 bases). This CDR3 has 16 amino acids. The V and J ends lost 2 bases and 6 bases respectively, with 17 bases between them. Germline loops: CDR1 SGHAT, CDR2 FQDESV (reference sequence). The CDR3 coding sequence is TGTGCCAGCAGCTTATTTGTGGGCGGGATGGGCAATGAGCAGTTCTTC. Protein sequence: CASSLFVGGMGNEQFF.

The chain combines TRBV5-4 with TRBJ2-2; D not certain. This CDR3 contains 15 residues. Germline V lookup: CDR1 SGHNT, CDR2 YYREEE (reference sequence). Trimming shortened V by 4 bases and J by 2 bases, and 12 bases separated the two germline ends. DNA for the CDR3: TGTGCCAGCAGCACCCACGTCGTCAACACCGGGGAGCTGTTTTTT. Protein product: CASSTHVVNTGELFF.

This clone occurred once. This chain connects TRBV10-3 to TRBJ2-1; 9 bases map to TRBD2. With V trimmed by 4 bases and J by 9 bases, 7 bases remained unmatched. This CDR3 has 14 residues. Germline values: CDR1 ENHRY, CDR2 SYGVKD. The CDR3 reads CAISGGGRASEQFF. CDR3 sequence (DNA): TGTGCCATCAGTGGCGGCGGGAGGGCCTCTGAGCAGTTCTTC.

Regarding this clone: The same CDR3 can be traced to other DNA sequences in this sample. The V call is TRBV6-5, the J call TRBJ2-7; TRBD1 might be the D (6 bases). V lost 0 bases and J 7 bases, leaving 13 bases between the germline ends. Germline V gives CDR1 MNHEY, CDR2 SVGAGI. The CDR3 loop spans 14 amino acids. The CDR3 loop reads CASSYSYRVGEQYF. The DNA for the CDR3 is TGTGCCAGCAGTTACTCCTACAGGGTTGGTGAGCAGTACTTC.

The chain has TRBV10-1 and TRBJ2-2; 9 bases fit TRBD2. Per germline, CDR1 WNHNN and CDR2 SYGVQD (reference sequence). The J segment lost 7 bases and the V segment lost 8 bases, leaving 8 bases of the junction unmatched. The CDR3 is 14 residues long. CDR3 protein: CASPSGRTDGELFF. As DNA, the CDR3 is TGCGCCAGCCCCAGCGGGAGGACGGACGGGGAGCTGTTTTTT.

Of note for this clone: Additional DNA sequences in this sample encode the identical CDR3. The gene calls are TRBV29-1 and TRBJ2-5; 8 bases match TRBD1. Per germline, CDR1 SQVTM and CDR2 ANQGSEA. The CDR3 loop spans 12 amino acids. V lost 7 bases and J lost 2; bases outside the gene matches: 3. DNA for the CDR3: TGCAGCGCAAGGACAGGGCAAGAGACCCAGTACTTC. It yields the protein CSARTGQETQYF.

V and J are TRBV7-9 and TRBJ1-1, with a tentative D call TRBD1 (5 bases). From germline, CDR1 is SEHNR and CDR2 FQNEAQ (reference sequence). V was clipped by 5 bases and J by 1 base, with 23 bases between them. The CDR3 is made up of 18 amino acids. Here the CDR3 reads CASSANGGAAGGNTEAFF. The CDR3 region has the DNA TGTGCCAGCAGCGCCAACGGCGGGGCAGCGGGGGGGAACACTGAAGCTTTCTTT.

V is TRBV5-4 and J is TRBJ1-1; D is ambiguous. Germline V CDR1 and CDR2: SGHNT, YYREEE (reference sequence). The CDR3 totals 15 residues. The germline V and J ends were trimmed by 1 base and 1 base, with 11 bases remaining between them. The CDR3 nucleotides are TGTGCCAGCAGCTTGCGCGCGGGGAGGAACACTGAAGCTTTCTTT. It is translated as CASSLRAGRNTEAFF.

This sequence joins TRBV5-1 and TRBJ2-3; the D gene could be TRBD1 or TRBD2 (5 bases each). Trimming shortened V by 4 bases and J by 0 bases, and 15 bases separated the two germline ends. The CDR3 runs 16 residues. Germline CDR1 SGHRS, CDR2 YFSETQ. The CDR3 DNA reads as TGCGCCAGCAGCAAAGGGGACGCTCGAAGCACAGATACGCAGTATTTT. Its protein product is CASSKGDARSTDTQYF.

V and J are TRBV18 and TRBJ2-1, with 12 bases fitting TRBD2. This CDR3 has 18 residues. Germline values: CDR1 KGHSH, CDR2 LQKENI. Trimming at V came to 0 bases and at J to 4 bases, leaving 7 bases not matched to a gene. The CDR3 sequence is CASSPPTSGGRIYNEQFF. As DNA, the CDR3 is TGTGCCAGCTCACCACCGACTAGCGGGGGAAGGATTTACAATGAGCAGTTCTTC.

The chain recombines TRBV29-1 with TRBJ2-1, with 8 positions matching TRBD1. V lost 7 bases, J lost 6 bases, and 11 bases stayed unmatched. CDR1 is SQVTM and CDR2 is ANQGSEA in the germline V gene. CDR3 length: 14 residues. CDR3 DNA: TGCAGCGCTGACAGGGGCCAAGGGTCCAATGAGCAGTTCTTC. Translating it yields CSADRGQGSNEQFF.